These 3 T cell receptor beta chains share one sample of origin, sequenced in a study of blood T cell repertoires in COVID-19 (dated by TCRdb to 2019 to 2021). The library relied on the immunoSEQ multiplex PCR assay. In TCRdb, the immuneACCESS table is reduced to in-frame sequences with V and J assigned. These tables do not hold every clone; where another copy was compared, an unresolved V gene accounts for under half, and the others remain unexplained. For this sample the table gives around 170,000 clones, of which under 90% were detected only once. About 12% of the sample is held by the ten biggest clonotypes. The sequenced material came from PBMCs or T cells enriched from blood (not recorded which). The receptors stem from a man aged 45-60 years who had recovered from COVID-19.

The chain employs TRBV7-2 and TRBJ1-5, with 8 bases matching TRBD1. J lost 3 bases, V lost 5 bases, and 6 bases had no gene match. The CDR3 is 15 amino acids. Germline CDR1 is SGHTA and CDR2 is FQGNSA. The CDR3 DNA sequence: TGTGCCAGCAGCCCAGGACAGGGTCTCAATCAGCCCCAGCATTTT. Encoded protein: CASSPGQGLNQPQHF.

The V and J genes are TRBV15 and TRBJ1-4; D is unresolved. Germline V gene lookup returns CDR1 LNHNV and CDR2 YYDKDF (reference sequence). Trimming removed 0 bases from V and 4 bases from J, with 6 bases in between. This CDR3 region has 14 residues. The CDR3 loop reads CATSRDTRNEKLFF. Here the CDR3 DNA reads TGTGCCACCAGCAGAGATACACGTAATGAAAAACTGTTTTTT.

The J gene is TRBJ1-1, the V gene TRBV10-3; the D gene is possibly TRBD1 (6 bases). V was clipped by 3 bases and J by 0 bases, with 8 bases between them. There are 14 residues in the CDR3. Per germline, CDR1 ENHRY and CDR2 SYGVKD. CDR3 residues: CAISEQGLNTEAFF. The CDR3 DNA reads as TGTGCCATCAGTGAACAGGGATTGAACACTGAAGCTTTCTTT.